These 5 T cell receptor beta chains share one sample of origin, sequenced in a study of a mutant IDH1 vaccine in newly diagnosed glioma. The assay was immunoSEQ multiplex PCR, and TCRdb's table has in-frame clones only and misses some. The sample consists of 55,000 to 65,000 clones, roughly 76% of them appearing once. Which antigens these TCRs recognize remains unknown. This sample's time point: week 47, end of study. A single vaccine dose contained 300 ug of mutant IDH1 20-mer peptide, and topical imiquimod was used with it. The material was PBMCs, obtained from a glioma patient whose treatment included an IDH1 peptide vaccine. The receptors come from a man aged 50-60 years with glioma.

The chain joins TRBV30 to TRBJ1-1, with 9 positions matching TRBD1. CDR3 size: 14 residues. Germline V gene sequence: CDR1 GTSNPN, CDR2 SVGIG (reference sequence). V was clipped by 2 bases and J by 11 bases; unmatched bases: 12. CDR3 protein: CAWSMGQGPFRAFF. The DNA for the CDR3 is TGTGCCTGGAGTATGGGACAGGGCCCCTTTCGTGCTTTCTTT.

The chain employs TRBV29-1 and TRBJ2-5; D is uncertain. The CDR3 runs 13 residues. Germline V gives CDR1 SQVTM, CDR2 ANQGSEA. V shed 5 bases and J shed 0 bases, with 10 bases lying between them. CDR3 sequence: CSVRLMYQETQYF. DNA for the CDR3: TGCAGCGTTCGTCTCATGTACCAAGAGACCCAGTACTTC.

Details on this clone: The same CDR3 can be traced to other DNA sequences in this sample. The chain employs TRBV5-1 and TRBJ1-2; TRBD1 aligns across 7 bases. This CDR3 spans 14 amino acids. The V gene's germline CDR1 is SGHRS and CDR2 YFSETQ. With 0 bases clipped from V and 1 base from J, the junction kept 0 bases outside the gene matches. The CDR3 DNA is TGCGCCAGCAGCTTGGGACAGGGTAACTATGGCTACACCTTC. Translating gives CASSLGQGNYGYTF.

This chain links TRBV4-3 with TRBJ2-7, with TRBD2 matching over 7 bases. Germline values: CDR1 LGHNA, CDR2 YSLEER. Trimming took 0 bases from V and 3 from J; bases not matched to a gene: 5. This CDR3 is built from 15 residues. As DNA, the CDR3 is TGCGCCAGCAGCCAAGATCGCGGGGGACGCTACGAGCAGTACTTC. Amino acid sequence: CASSQDRGGRYEQYF.

The V gene is TRBV9, the J gene TRBJ2-5; 8 nucleotides match TRBD2. The CDR3 covers 14 residues. The V gene's germline CDR1 is SGDLS and CDR2 YYNGEE. V dropped 3 bases and J dropped 5; count of bases not matched to a gene: 6. In DNA form, the CDR3 reads TGTGCCAGCAGCGAGTTTAGCGGGGCGGAGACCCAGTACTTC. Protein: CASSEFSGAETQYF. Using reference TRBV9 and TRBJ2-5 for the parts outside the CDR3, the full variable domain is DSGVTQTPKHLITATGQRVTLRCSPRSGDLSVYWYQQSLDQGLQFLIQYYNGEERAKGNILERFSAQQFPDLHSELNLSSLELGDSALYFCASSEFSGAETQYFGPGTRLLVL.